These T cell receptor beta chains were read from a single sample in a study of blood T cells in healthy people across ages. TCRdb re-derived calls from the 5' RACE reads in MiXCR, one entry per CDR3 protein. The table shows 850,000 to 1,300,000 distinct CDR3 sequences, with 35% to 50% occurring only once. What was sequenced was blood. The source is a woman aged 60-75 years in good health. CDR3s leave out the opening cysteine and the closing phenylalanine or tryptophan.

TRBV25-1,ASQPHGRSYNEQF
TRBV5-6,ASGGLGANVLT
TRBV6-5,ASSYSAGRYNEQF
TRBV2,ASTGTSNEQY
TRBV20-1,SARDVAIGAHEQY
TRBV29-1,SVEDPDRGKLYGYT
TRBV5-1,ASNADGGSTDTQY
TRBV6-5,ASRPGLLSTGELF
TRBV7-3,ASSLTIQGEAF
TRBV7-6,ASSLGQGSGYEQY
TRBV20-1,SAAGRLSYNEQF
TRBV18,ASSRRGAGAGANVLT
TRBV3-1,ASSVFSNEQY
TRBV28,ASRKPGLVIPEAF
TRBV3-1,ASSQVAGREQY
TRBV27,ASSSPRTANYGYT
TRBV29-1,SVPPRGLYNEQY
TRBV3-1,AGCLKQF
TRBV12-3/TRBV12-4,ASSLVGFTDTQY
TRBV5-1,ASSATGAETQY
TRBV28,ASSLLGNSYEQY
TRBV6-5,ASSYVGGRNYGYT
TRBV16,ASSQSGTVDYGYT
TRBV14,ASSQGDGLYGYT
TRBV2,ASRGSPQNIQY
TRBV29-1,SVGGANYEQY
TRBV18,ASSGAGNSYEQY
TRBV29-1,SVAKTGSRETQY
TRBV20-1,SAEGGDRGYYNEQF
TRBV29-1,SVEDRTGTGKNIQY
TRBV29-1,SVKGLAGGTDTQY
TRBV20-1,SALRGGSSHEQY
TRBV10-3,AIQAGGPGDEQF
TRBV7-6,ASSLRGGVETQY
TRBV7-6,ASSLGGGQQF
TRBV13,ASSLGFQSYEQY
TRBV12-3/TRBV12-4,ASSRAGTSGRARETQY
TRBV5-1,ASSFAENYNEQF
TRBV28,ASSVTGSLYGYT
TRBV7-2,AGSRQGIEAF
TRBV5-1,ASSLDGWGLRSSSYNEQF
TRBV29-1,SVQTSRLLLGQY
TRBV29-1,SVGGYNQPQH
TRBV20-1,SARPPTLYEQY
TRBV20-1,SARIRGVGGEAF
TRBV2,ASSGARDSAYEQY
TRBV15,ATSNRDIWTDTQY
TRBV21-1,ASSKGEGSRETNSPLH
TRBV10-3,AANQHPSNQPQH
TRBV7-2,ASGPNYDYNEQF
TRBV11-1,ASSLSDRDLEQY
TRBV30,AWSAPGITTIY
TRBV7-2,ASSLLETYEQY
TRBV20-1,SAQQGSETQY
TRBV27,ASREPMGNEKLF